A selection of T cell receptor beta chains follows, all from one sample in a study of blood T cell repertoires in COVID-19. TCRdb's copy holds only in-frame clones and misses some; the assay was immunoSEQ multiplex PCR. This table has 190,000 or so clones, about 80% appearing once. The specimen was peripheral blood. Receptors were obtained from a human donor with acute or convalescent COVID-19. The donor label of this sample is uncertain. The CDR3 runs from the conserved cysteine through the conserved F or W. Fields, in order: D gene, V gene, J gene, clone size, CDR3 length, CDR3 protein, CDR3 DNA. The D gene is left open where the match is weak. Clone sizes are given selectively: once, few, many, or a class where the clone is expanded.

D: -
V: TRBV5-6
J: TRBJ2-1
size: -
length: 15
CDR3: CASSSTVSSYNEQFF
DNA: TGTGCCAGCAGCTCGACAGTTAGCTCCTACAATGAGCAGTTCTTC

D: TRBD1
V: TRBV7-8
J: TRBJ1-1
size: -
length: 12
CDR3: CASSVSRGAAFF
DNA: TGTGCCAGCAGCGTAAGCAGGGGGGCAGCTTTCTTT

D: TRBD1
V: TRBV7-6
J: TRBJ1-2
size: medium-sized
length: 15
CDR3: CASSLEVGQHYGYTF
DNA: TGTGCCAGCAGCTTAGAAGTGGGACAGCACTATGGCTACACCTTC

D: TRBD2
V: TRBV27
J: TRBJ2-2
size: -
length: 16
CDR3: CASSLTSGRGAGELFF
DNA: TGTGCCAGCAGTCTGACTAGCGGGAGGGGCGCCGGGGAGCTGTTTTTT

D: -
V: TRBV9
J: TRBJ2-1
size: -
length: 15
CDR3: CASSNSGLSYNEQFF
DNA: TGTGCCAGCAGCAATAGCGGCCTCTCCTACAATGAGCAGTTCTTC

D: TRBD2
V: TRBV7-3
J: TRBJ2-1
size: -
length: 15
CDR3: CASSLVSGSANEQFF
DNA: TGTGCCAGCAGCTTAGTTAGCGGGAGTGCCAATGAGCAGTTCTTC

D: TRBD1
V: TRBV30
J: TRBJ1-1
size: -
length: 12
CDR3: CAWSDRGWSAFF
DNA: TGTGCCTGGAGCGACAGGGGATGGAGTGCTTTCTTT

D: -
V: TRBV11-2
J: TRBJ1-1
size: -
length: 13
CDR3: CASSSNLNTEAFF
DNA: TGTGCCAGCAGCTCTAACCTGAACACTGAAGCTTTCTTT

D: TRBD2
V: TRBV7-9
J: TRBJ2-1
size: -
length: 19
CDR3: CASSLGVTSGRESYNEQFF
DNA: TGTGCCAGCAGCTTAGGAGTGACTAGCGGGAGGGAATCCTACAATGAGCAGTTCTTC

D: TRBD2
V: TRBV30
J: TRBJ2-1
size: -
length: 17
CDR3: CAWSPTRTSGPYNEQFF
DNA: TGTGCCTGGAGCCCAACCCGGACTAGCGGGCCCTACAATGAGCAGTTCTTC

D: TRBD1
V: TRBV5-1
J: TRBJ2-7
size: -
length: 14
CDR3: CASSPGTGTYEQYF
DNA: TGCGCCAGCAGCCCCGGGACAGGTACCTACGAGCAGTACTTC

D: -
V: TRBV6-6
J: TRBJ1-5
size: -
length: 16
CDR3: CASSEGRGSSNQPQHF
DNA: TGTGCCAGCAGCGAGGGCAGGGGTTCTAGCAATCAGCCCCAGCATTTT

D: -
V: TRBV5-1
J: TRBJ1-5
size: -
length: 15
CDR3: CASSLAGVGNQPQHF
DNA: TGCGCCAGCAGCTTGGCGGGGGTAGGCAATCAGCCCCAGCATTTT

D: -
V: TRBV29-1
J: TRBJ2-1
size: -
length: 14
CDR3: CSVRPGLVYNEQFF
DNA: TGCAGCGTCCGACCGGGACTTGTCTACAATGAGCAGTTCTTC

D: TRBD2
V: TRBV6-6
J: TRBJ2-3
size: once
length: 16
CDR3: CASSPYSGRGTDTQYF
DNA: TGTGCCAGCAGTCCTTATAGCGGGAGAGGCACAGATACGCAGTATTTT

D: TRBD1
V: TRBV5-1
J: TRBJ2-3
size: -
length: 15
CDR3: CASSSMDRDTDTQYF
DNA: TGCGCCAGCAGTTCCATGGACAGGGACACAGATACGCAGTATTTT

D: TRBD1
V: TRBV19
J: TRBJ1-3
size: -
length: 16
CDR3: CASSIGGTASGNTIYF
DNA: TGTGCCAGTAGTATAGGGGGGACAGCCTCTGGAAACACCATATATTTT

D: TRBD1
V: TRBV19
J: TRBJ1-2
size: -
length: 13
CDR3: CASSRTGFYGYTF
DNA: TGTGCCAGTAGTAGGACAGGCTTCTATGGCTACACCTTC

D: -
V: TRBV30
J: TRBJ2-2
size: -
length: 13
CDR3: CAWSEQSNGELFF
DNA: TGTGCCTGGAGTGAACAGAGCAACGGGGAGCTGTTTTTT

D: -
V: TRBV2
J: TRBJ1-5
size: -
length: 13
CDR3: CASSGLPGQPQHF
DNA: TGTGCCAGCAGTGGACTCCCCGGGCAGCCCCAGCATTTT

D: TRBD2
V: TRBV7-9
J: TRBJ2-5
size: once
length: 15
CDR3: CASSLATSGAETQYF
DNA: TGTGCCAGCAGCTTAGCGACTAGCGGAGCAGAGACCCAGTACTTC

D: TRBD2
V: TRBV6-6
J: TRBJ2-7
size: -
length: 16
CDR3: CASSYSRRGSSYEQYF
DNA: TGTGCCAGCAGTTACTCGAGGCGCGGGAGCTCCTACGAGCAGTACTTC

D: TRBD2
V: TRBV24-1
J: TRBJ2-1
size: -
length: 16
CDR3: CATSDDGLAGINEQFF
DNA: TGTGCCACCAGTGACGATGGACTAGCGGGGATCAATGAGCAGTTCTTC

D: TRBD2
V: TRBV7-3
J: TRBJ2-3
size: -
length: 16
CDR3: CASSRTSGRGTDTQYF
DNA: TGTGCCAGCAGCCGAACTAGCGGGAGGGGCACAGATACGCAGTATTTT

D: TRBD1
V: TRBV2
J: TRBJ2-1
size: -
length: 15
CDR3: CASKRTGTEYNEQFF
DNA: TGTGCCAGCAAGAGAACCGGGACAGAGTACAATGAGCAGTTCTTC